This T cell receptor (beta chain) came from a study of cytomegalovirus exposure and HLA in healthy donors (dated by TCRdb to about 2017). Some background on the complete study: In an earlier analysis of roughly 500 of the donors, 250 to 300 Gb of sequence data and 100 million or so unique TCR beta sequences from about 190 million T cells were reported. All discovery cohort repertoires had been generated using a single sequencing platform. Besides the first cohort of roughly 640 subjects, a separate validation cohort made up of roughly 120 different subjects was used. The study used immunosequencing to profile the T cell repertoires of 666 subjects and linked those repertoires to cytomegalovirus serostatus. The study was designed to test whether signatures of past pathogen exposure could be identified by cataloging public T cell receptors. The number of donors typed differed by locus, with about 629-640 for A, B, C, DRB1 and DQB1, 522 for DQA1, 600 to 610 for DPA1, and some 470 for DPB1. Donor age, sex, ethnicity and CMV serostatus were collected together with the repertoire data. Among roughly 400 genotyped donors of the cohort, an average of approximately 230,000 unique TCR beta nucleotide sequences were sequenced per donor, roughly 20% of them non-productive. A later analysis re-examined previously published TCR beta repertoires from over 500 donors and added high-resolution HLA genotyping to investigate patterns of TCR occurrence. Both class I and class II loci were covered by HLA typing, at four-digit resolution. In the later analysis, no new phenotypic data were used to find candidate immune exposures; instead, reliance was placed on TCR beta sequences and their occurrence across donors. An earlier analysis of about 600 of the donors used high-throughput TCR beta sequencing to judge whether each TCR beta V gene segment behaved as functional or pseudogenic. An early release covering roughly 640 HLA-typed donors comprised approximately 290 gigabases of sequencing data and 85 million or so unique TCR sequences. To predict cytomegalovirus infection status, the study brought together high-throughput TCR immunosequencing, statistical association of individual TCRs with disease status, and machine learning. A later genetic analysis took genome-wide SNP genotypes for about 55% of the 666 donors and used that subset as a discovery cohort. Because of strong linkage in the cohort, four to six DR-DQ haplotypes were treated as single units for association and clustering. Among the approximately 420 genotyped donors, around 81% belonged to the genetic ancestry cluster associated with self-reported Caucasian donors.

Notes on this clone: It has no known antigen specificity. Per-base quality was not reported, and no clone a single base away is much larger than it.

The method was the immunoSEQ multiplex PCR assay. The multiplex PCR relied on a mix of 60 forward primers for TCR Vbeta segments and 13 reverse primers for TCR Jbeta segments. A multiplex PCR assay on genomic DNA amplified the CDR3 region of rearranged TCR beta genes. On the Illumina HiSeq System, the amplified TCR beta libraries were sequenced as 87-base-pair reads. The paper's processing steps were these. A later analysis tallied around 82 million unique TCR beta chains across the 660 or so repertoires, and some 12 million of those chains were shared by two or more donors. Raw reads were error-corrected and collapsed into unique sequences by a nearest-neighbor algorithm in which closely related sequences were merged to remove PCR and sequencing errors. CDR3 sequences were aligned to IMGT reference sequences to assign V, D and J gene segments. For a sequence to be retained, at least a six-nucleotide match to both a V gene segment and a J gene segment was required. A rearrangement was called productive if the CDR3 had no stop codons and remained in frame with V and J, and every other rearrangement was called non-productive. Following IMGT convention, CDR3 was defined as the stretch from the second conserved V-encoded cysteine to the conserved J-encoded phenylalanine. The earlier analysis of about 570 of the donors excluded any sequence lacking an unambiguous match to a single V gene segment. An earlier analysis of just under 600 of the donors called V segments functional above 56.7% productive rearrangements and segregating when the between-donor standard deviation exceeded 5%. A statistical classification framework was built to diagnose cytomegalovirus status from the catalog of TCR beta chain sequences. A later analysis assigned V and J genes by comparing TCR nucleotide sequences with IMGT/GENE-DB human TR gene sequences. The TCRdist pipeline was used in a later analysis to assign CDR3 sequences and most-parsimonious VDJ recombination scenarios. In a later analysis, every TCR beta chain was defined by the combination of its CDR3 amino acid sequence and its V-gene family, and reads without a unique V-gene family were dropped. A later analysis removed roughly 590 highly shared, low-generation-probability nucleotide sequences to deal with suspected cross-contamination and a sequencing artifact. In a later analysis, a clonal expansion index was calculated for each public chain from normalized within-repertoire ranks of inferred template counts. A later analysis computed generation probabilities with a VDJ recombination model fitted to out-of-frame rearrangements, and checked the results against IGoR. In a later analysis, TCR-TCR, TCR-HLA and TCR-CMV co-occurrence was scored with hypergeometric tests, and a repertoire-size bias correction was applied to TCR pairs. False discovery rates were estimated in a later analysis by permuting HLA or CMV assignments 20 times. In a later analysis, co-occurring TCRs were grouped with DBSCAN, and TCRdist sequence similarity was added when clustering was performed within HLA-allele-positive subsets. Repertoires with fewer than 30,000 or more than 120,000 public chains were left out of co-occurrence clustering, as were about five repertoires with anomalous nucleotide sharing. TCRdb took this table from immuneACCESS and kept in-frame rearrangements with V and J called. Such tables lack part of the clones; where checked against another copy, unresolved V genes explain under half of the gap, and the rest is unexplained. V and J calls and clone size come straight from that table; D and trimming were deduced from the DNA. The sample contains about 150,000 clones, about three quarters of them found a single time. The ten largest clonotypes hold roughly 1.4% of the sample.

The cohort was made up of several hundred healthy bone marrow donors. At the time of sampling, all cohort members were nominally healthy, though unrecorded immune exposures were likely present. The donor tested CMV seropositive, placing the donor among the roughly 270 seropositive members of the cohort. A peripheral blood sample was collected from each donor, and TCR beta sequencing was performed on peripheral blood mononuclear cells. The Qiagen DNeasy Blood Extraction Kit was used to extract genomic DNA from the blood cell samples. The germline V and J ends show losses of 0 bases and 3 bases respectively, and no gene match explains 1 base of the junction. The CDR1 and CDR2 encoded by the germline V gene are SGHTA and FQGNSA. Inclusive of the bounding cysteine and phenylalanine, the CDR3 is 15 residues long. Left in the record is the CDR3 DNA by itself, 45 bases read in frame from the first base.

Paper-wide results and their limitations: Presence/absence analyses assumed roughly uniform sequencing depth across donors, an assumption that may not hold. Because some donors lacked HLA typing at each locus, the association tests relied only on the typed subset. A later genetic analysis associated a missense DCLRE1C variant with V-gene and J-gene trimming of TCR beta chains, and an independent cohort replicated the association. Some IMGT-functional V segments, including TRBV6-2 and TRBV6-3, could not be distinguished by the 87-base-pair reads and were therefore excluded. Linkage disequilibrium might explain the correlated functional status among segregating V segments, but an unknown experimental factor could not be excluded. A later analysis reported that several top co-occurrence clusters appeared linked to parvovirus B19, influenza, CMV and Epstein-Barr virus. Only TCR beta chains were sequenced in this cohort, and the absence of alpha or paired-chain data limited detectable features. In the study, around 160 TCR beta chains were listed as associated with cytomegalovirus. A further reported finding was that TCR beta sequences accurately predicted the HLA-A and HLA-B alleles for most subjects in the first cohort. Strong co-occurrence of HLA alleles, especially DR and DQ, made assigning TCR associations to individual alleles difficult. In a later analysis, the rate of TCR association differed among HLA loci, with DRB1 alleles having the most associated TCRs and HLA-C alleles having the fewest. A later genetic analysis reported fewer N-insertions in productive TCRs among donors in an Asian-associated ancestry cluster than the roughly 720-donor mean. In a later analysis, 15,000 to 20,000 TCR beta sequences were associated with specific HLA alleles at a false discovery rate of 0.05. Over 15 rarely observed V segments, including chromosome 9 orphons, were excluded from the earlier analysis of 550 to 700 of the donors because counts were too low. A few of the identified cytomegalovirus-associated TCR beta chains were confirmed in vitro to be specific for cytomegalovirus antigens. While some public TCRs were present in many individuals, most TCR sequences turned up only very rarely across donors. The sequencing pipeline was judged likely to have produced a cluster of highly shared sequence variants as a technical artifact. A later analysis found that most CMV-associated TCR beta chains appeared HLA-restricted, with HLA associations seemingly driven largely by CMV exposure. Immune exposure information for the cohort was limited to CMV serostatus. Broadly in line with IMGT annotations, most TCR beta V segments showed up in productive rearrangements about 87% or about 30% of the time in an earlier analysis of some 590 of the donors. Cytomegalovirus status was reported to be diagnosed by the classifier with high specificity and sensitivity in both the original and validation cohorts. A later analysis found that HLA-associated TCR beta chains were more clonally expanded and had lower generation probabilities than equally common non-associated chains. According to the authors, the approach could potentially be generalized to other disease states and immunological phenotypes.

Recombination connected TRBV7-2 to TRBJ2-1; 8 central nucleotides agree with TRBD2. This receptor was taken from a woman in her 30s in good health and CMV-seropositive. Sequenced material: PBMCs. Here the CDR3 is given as CASSLASGDYNEQFF. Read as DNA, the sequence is TGTGCCAGCAGCTTAGCTAGCGGGGACTACAATGAGCAGTTCTTC.